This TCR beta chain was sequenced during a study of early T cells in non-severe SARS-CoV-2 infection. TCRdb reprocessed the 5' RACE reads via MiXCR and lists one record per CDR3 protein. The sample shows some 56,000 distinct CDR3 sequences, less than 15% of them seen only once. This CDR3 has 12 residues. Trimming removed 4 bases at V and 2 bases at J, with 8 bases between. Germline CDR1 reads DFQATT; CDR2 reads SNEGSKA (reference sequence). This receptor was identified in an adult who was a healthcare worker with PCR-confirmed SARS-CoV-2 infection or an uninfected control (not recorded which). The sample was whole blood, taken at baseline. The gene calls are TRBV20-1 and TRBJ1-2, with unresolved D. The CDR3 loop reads CSANGANYGYTF. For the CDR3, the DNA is TGCAGTGCTAATGGAGCCAACTATGGCTACACCTTC.